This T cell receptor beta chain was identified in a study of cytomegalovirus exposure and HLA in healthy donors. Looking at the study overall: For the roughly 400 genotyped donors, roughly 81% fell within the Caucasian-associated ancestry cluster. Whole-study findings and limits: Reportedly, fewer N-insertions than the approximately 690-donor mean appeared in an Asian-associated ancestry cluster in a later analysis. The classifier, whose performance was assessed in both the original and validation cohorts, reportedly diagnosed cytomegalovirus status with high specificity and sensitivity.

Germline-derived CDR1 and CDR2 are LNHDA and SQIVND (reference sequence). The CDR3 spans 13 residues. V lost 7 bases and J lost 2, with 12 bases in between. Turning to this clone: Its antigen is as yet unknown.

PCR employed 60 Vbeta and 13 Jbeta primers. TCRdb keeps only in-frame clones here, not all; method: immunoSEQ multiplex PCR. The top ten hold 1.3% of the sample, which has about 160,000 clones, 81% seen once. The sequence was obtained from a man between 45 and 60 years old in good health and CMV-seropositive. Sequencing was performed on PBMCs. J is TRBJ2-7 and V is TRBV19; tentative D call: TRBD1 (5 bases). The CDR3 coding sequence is TGTGCCAGTACACCAGGGCCGACCTACGAGCAGTACTTC. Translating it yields CASTPGPTYEQYF.